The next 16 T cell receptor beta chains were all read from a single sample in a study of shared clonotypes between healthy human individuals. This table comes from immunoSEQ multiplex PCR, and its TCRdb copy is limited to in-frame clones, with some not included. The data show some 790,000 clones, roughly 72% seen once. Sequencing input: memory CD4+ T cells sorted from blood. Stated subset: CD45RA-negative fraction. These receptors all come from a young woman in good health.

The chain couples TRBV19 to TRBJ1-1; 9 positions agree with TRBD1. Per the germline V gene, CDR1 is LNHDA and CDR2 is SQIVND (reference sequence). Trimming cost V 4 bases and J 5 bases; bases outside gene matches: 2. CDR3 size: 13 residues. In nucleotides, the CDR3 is TGTGCCAGTAGTACCGACAGGGGGACTGAAGCTTTCTTT. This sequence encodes CASSTDRGTEAFF. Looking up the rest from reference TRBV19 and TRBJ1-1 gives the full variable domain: DGGITQSPKYLFRKEGQNVTLSCEQNLNHDAMYWYRQDPGQGLRLIYYSQIVNDFQKGDIAEGYSVSREKKESFPLTVTSAQKNPTAFYLCASSTDRGTEAFFGQGTRLTVV.

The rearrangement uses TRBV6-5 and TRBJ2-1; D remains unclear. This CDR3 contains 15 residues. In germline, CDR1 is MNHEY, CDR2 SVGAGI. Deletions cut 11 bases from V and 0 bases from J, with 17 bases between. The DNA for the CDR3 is TGTGCCGCCCAGGCCAGCCCCAACTCCTACAATGAGCAGTTCTTC. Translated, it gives CAAQASPNSYNEQFF.

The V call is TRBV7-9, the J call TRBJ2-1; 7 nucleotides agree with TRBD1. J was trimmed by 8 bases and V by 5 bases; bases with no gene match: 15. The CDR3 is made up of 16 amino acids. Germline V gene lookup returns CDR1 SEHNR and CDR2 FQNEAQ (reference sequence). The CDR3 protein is CASSRTQGISSYEQFF. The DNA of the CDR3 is TGTGCCAGCAGCCGTACACAGGGGATCTCCTCCTATGAGCAGTTCTTC. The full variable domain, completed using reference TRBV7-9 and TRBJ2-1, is DTGVSQNPRHKITKRGQNVTFRCDPISEHNRLYWYRQTLGQGPEFLTYFQNEAQLEKSRLLSDRFSAERPKGSFSTLEIQRTEQGDSAMYLCASSRTQGISSYEQFFGPGTRLTVL.

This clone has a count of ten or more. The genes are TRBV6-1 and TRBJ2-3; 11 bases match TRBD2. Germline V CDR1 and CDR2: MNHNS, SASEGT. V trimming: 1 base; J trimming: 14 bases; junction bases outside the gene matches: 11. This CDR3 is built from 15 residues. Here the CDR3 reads CASSEGLAGRAERYF. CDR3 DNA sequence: TGTGCCAGCAGTGAAGGACTAGCGGGAAGGGCCGAGAGGTATTTT.

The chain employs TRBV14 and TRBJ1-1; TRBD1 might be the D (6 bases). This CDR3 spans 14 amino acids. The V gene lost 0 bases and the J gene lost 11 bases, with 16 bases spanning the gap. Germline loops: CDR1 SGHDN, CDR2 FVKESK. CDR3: CASSQDWNRVVAFF. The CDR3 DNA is TGTGCCAGCAGCCAAGATTGGAACAGGGTGGTGGCTTTCTTT.

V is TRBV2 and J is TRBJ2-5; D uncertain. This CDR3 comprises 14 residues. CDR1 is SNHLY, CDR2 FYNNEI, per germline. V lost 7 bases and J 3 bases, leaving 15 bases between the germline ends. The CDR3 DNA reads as TGTGCCAGCACGACCGCCGGGCCAAAAGAGACCCAGTACTTC. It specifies CASTTAGPKETQYF.

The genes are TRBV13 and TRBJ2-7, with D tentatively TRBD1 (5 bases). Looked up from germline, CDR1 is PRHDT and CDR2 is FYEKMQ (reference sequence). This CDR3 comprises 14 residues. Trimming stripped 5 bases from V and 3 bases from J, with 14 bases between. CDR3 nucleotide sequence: TGTGCCAGCAGCCCCCGCCAGGGTAGCTACGAGCAGTACTTC. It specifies CASSPRQGSYEQYF.

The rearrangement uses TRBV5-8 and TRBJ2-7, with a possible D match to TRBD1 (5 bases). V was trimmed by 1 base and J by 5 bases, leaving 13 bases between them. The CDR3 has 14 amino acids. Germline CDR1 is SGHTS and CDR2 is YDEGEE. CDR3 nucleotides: TGTGCCAGCAGCTTGAGCAGGGTTTTCGACGAGCAGTACTTC. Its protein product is CASSLSRVFDEQYF.

The CDR3 nucleotides read TGCGCCAGCAGCCCCCTCACTAGCGGGAGGGCTCAAAAGACCCAGTACTTC. The encoded protein is CASSPLTSGRAQKTQYF. V and J are TRBV5-1 and TRBJ2-5, with 13 bases lining up with TRBD2. In germline, CDR1 is SGHRS, CDR2 YFSETQ. The junction had 12 bases not matched to a gene; V was cut back by 4 bases and J by 6 bases. This CDR3 comprises 17 residues.

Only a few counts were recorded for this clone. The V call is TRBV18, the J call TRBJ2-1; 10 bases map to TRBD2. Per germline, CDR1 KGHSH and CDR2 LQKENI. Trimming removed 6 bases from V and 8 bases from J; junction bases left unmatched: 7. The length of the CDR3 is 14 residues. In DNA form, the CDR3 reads TGTGCCAGCTCCCCCCAGCGGGAGGGGGATGAGCAGTTCTTC. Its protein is CASSPQREGDEQFF. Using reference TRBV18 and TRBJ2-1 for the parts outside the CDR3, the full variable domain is NAGVMQNPRHLVRRRGQEARLRCSPMKGHSHVYWYRQLPEEGLKFMVYLQKENIIDESGMPKERFSAEFPKEGPSILRIQQVVRGDSAAYFCASSPQREGDEQFFGPGTRLTVL.

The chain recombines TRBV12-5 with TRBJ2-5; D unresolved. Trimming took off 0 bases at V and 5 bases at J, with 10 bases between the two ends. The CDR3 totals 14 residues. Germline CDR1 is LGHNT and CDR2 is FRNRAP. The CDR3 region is CASGLVYCLETQYF. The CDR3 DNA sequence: TGTGCTAGTGGTTTGGTTTACTGTTTGGAGACCCAGTACTTC.

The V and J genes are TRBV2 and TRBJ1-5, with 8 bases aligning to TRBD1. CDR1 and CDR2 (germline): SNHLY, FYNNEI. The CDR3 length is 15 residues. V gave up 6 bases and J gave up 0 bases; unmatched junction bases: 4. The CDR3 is CASSHDRGSNQPQHF. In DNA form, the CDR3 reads TGTGCCAGCAGCCACGACAGGGGTAGCAATCAGCCCCAGCATTTT.

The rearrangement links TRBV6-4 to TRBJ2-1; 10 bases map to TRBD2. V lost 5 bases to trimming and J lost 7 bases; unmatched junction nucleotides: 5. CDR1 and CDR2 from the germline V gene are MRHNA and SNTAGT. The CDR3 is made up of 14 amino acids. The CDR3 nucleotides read TGTGCCAGCAGTTACGAGACTAGCGGGAATGAGCAGTTCTTC. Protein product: CASSYETSGNEQFF.

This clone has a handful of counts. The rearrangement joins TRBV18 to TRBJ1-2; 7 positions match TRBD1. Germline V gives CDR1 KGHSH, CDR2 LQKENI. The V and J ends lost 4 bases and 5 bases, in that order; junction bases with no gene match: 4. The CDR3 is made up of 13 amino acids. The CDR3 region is CASSRGQEYGYTF. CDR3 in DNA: TGTGCCAGCTCACGAGGACAGGAATATGGCTACACCTTC.

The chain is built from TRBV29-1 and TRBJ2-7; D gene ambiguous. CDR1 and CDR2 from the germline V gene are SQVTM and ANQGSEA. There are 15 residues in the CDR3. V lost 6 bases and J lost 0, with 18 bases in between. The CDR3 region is CSVSSAGALSYEQYF. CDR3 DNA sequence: TGCAGCGTATCTTCTGCCGGTGCCCTCTCCTACGAGCAGTACTTC.

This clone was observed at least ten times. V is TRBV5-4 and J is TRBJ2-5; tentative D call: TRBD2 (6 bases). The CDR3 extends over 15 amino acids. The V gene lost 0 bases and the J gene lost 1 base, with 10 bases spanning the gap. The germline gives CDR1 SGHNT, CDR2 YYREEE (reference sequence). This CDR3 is CASSLARRAQETQYF. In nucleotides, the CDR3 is TGTGCCAGCAGCTTGGCCCGGAGGGCCCAAGAGACCCAGTACTTC.